One and the same sample provided the 30 T cell receptor beta chains below, sequenced in a study of monozygotic twins with inflammatory bowel disease. TCRdb reprocessed the 5' RACE reads, keeping one entry per CDR3 protein, no DNA. The sample has a few hundred thousand distinct CDR3 sequences. Sequencing input: blood. These receptors came from a human donor with ulcerative colitis or Crohn's disease, or a healthy co-twin of an affected twin (not recorded which).

The chain recombines TRBV24-1 with TRBJ2-1. The germline CDR1 and CDR2 sequences are KGHDR and SFDVKD. The CDR3 runs 13 residues. This CDR3 reads CATSDSSWDEQFF.

The J gene is TRBJ2-4, the V gene TRBV12-3 or TRBV12-4; TCRdb outputs TRBD1, but without DNA this stays unchecked. This CDR3 is built from 14 residues. The CDR3 here is CASRTSGGLNIQYF.

This chain links TRBV7-9 with TRBJ2-1; TCRdb outputs TRBD2, but without DNA this stays unchecked. Germline CDR1 is SEHNR and CDR2 is FQNEAQ (reference sequence). The CDR3 is made up of 16 amino acids. The CDR3 is CASSLLVWTSGNEQFF. The full variable domain, completed using reference TRBV7-9 and TRBJ2-1, is DTGVSQNPRHKITKRGQNVTFRCDPISEHNRLYWYRQTLGQGPEFLTYFQNEAQLEKSRLLSDRFSAERPKGSFSTLEIQRTEQGDSAMYLCASSLLVWTSGNEQFFGPGTRLTVL.

This chain joins TRBV7-6 and TRBJ1-1; TCRdb calls TRBD1, which cannot be checked without DNA. This CDR3 spans 14 amino acids. The germline V gene has CDR1 SGHVS and CDR2 FNYEAQ. CDR3: CAGSFYQGGTEAFF. Full variable domain (remainder filled in from reference TRBV7-6 and TRBJ1-1): GAGVSQSPRYKVTKRGQDVALRCDPISGHVSLYWYRQALGQGPEFLTYFNYEAQQDKSGLPNDRFSAERPEGSISTLTIQRTEQRDSAMYRCAGSFYQGGTEAFFGQGTRLTVV.

V and J are TRBV5-4 and TRBJ2-2; TCRdb's D call, TRBD1, is unchecked because there is no DNA. CDR1 and CDR2 from the germline V gene are SGHNT and YYREEE (reference sequence). The CDR3 sequence is 17 residues long. CDR3 amino acids: CASSPDWGQGNTGELFF.

The chain joins TRBV3-1 to TRBJ1-2. This CDR3 contains 17 residues. Germline assignment: CDR1 LGHDT and CDR2 YNNKEL (reference sequence). This chain's CDR3 is CASSQLLIRAADYGYTF.

The chain couples TRBV4-2 to TRBJ2-4; absent DNA, TCRdb's TRBD2 call cannot be checked. Germline loops: CDR1 LGHNA, CDR2 YNFKEQ. This CDR3 region has 15 residues. The CDR3 here is CASSQERNAGNIQYF.

The chain employs TRBV12-3 or TRBV12-4 and TRBJ2-7. The length of the CDR3 is 12 residues. The CDR3: CASSPQVDEQYF.

V gene TRBV7-9 combines with J gene TRBJ2-1. Germline V gene sequence: CDR1 SEHNR, CDR2 FQNEAQ (reference sequence). This CDR3 contains 13 residues. CDR3 in amino acids: CASSFGQHNEQFF.

J is TRBJ2-3 and V is TRBV25-1; no DNA is available, so the TRBD2 call from TCRdb remains unchecked. Looked up from germline, CDR1 is MGHDK and CDR2 is SYGVNS. CDR3 length equals 14 residues. The CDR3: CASSEGGFPDTQYF.

The V call is TRBV6-1, the J call TRBJ2-4; the D call from TCRdb, TRBD1, cannot be confirmed without DNA. This CDR3 has 16 amino acids. Germline loops: CDR1 MNHNS, CDR2 SASEGT. This CDR3 reads CASSPDRAVAKNIQYF.

Here the CDR3 reads CASSPWNPNTQNEQFF. The chain combines TRBV18 with TRBJ2-1. Germline CDR1 is KGHSH and CDR2 is LQKENI. The CDR3 is 16 residues long.

The genes are TRBV20-1 and TRBJ2-7; without DNA, the TCRdb call of TRBD2 cannot be checked. Germline V gene data show CDR1 as DFQATT and CDR2 as SNEGSKA (reference sequence). The CDR3 is made up of 17 amino acids. The chain's CDR3 is CSARATSGEILSYEQYF.

The chain has TRBV5-1 and TRBJ2-3. This CDR3 region has 14 residues. CDR1 is SGHRS and CDR2 is YFSETQ in the germline V gene. The CDR3 spells CASSPGLATDTQYF.

The chain recombines TRBV4-1 with TRBJ2-1; the TCRdb call, TRBD2, lacks DNA for checking. CDR1 and CDR2 (germline): MGHRA, YSYEKL. The CDR3 loop spans 16 amino acids. The CDR3 is CASSLQEGQRYNEQFF.

The chain joins TRBV29-1 to TRBJ1-4. The CDR3 covers 15 residues. Germline V CDR1 and CDR2: SQVTM, ANQGSEA. The chain's CDR3 is CSGLRPSRLGEKLFF.

J is TRBJ2-7 and V is TRBV7-2; without DNA, the TCRdb call of TRBD2 cannot be checked. Germline V lookup: CDR1 SGHTA, CDR2 FQGNSA. The CDR3 sequence is 13 residues long. CDR3 sequence reads: CASSLRRENEQYF.

The chain combines TRBV4-2 with TRBJ1-6. Germline CDR1 reads LGHNA; CDR2 reads YNFKEQ. The CDR3 sequence is 19 residues long. CDR3 amino acids: CASSQELAGRGHHNSPLHF.

The chain recombines TRBV4-2 with TRBJ1-6; the D call from TCRdb, TRBD1, cannot be confirmed without DNA. The CDR3 consists of 14 residues. Germline V gives CDR1 LGHNA, CDR2 YNFKEQ. The chain's CDR3 is CASSRQGGHSPLHF.

The CDR3 reads CAISELDRGHTEAFF. The V and J genes are TRBV10-3 and TRBJ1-1; the D gene TCRdb calls, TRBD1, cannot be checked with no DNA. The CDR3 length is 15 residues. Germline V lookup: CDR1 ENHRY, CDR2 SYGVKD.

The chain links TRBV20-1 to TRBJ1-2; TCRdb proposes TRBD1, but this gene call is untestable without DNA. The germline gives CDR1 DFQATT, CDR2 SNEGSKA (reference sequence). The CDR3 extends over 14 amino acids. The CDR3 reads CSALTGGGNYGYTF.

This chain connects TRBV29-1 to TRBJ2-1; the D gene TCRdb calls, TRBD2, cannot be checked with no DNA. The CDR3 is made up of 15 amino acids. The germline V gene encodes CDR1 SQVTM and CDR2 ANQGSEA. The CDR3 reads CSVGVGLAGPGEQFF.

The chain employs TRBV24-1 and TRBJ2-1; the TCRdb D gene call, TRBD1, has no DNA to confirm it. The CDR3 runs to 14 residues. CDR1 and CDR2 (germline): KGHDR, SFDVKD. The CDR3 is CATGIDRGPNEQFF.

The J gene is TRBJ2-1, the V gene TRBV7-6; TCRdb proposes TRBD1, but this gene call is untestable without DNA. CDR3 length equals 16 residues. Germline V gene lookup returns CDR1 SGHVS and CDR2 FNYEAQ. The CDR3: CASSFRGASSYNEQFF.

The CDR3 sequence is CASSQGLPDYGYTF. This rearrangement joins TRBV3-1 to TRBJ1-2. Germline V lookup: CDR1 LGHDT, CDR2 YNNKEL (reference sequence). The CDR3 covers 14 residues.

J is TRBJ1-4 and V is TRBV12-3 or TRBV12-4; TCRdb lists TRBD1, though no DNA is available to test this call. The CDR3 covers 15 residues. CDR3 protein: CASSPTGYLREKLFF.

This chain uses TRBV27 with TRBJ2-1; with no DNA, the TCRdb D assignment of TRBD2 cannot be verified. The length of the CDR3 is 15 residues. Per the germline V gene, CDR1 is MNHEY and CDR2 is SMNVEV (reference sequence). The CDR3 sequence: CASSISGEFYNEQFF.

V gene TRBV5-5 combines with J gene TRBJ2-1; TCRdb proposes TRBD1, but this gene call is untestable without DNA. The CDR3 spans 16 residues. CDR1 is SGHKS, CDR2 YYEKEE, per germline (reference sequence). This chain's CDR3 is CASSLAPQGVWNEQFF.

The gene calls are TRBV7-7 and TRBJ2-1; as DNA is missing, the TRBD1 call by TCRdb cannot be tested. CDR1 and CDR2 (germline): SSHAT, FNYEAQ (reference sequence). This CDR3 has 14 amino acids. The CDR3 region is CASSSGMSSDEQFF.

The chain has TRBV5-4 and TRBJ1-6; TCRdb's D call of TRBD1 is untestable without DNA. The germline CDR1 and CDR2 sequences are SGHNT and YYREEE (reference sequence). This CDR3 comprises 20 residues. This CDR3 reads CASSFSTGSPGAHKSGPLHF.